This paragraph covers one T cell receptor (beta chain) sequence. Its antigen is currently not known. Per-nucleotide qualities are absent, and no much larger clonotype sits a single base away. The data were taken from a study of blood T cell repertoires in COVID-19 (dated by TCRdb to 2018 to 2020). General notes on the study: The collaborator samples originated in the United States, Italy and Spain and spanned the acute and convalescent phases of COVID-19. A de-identified subject ID, COVID-19 status, age in years and sex were almost always included in the sample metadata. Subjects who had been exposed to COVID-19, were actively infected with it, or had recovered from it provided the deeply sampled blood TCRbeta repertoires that made up the dataset. The material from the prospective study consisted of cDNA or gDNA derived from T cells, B-cell-depleted T cells, or PBMCs. Samples came from the ongoing ImmuneRACE study (first 160 participants) plus 1,254 subjects from 6 global collaborators. The repertoires were made available in a free public database intended to serve as a resource for research on the immune response to SARS-CoV-2. Where available, HLA class I and class II types were taken from metadata supplied by the sample provider and were not determined by assay-based typing. Overall study results and their limits: The quantity of clinical and demographic metadata differed by source and by participant and was supplied without curation.

Samples from volunteer blood donors who had recovered from COVID-19 were contributed by a second Seattle source. Whole blood was collected in K2EDTA tubes by collaborating institutions according to the institutions' own protocols. For TCRbeta analysis, collaborator samples were shipped as frozen whole blood, as isolated PBMCs, or as DNA extracted from either sample type. The immunoSEQ Assay, a bias-controlled multiplex PCR, was used to amplify TCRbeta CDR3 regions from genomic DNA. From the authors' description of their analysis: Within the assay, amplification of reference gene primers was used to estimate how many nucleated cells each sample contained. To quantify the absolute abundance of each unique TCRbeta CDR3 rearrangement, sequence reads were collapsed and filtered. For each sample, productive Simpson clonality was calculated as the square root of Simpson's diversity index over productive rearrangements. TCRdb obtained this table from immuneACCESS and retained in-frame rearrangements with V and J assigned. These tables miss some clones; where compared with another copy, unresolved V genes account for less than half of the shortfall, and the remainder is unexplained. The D gene and trimming were derived from the DNA, and the V and J assignments and clone size from that table. For this sample there are fewer than 350,000 clones; 87% appear just once. The ten largest clones capture approximately 8% of the sample.

Source material: peripheral blood. This receptor was identified in a woman in her 50s who had recovered from COVID-19.

The nucleotides read TGTGCCAGTAGCAAGAGGGTTCGTGCTTCGAACACCGGGGAGCTGTTTTTT. This yields the protein CASSKRVRASNTGELFF. Rearrangement joined TRBV19 to TRBJ2-2; tentative D gene TRBD2, with 5 bases matching. Trimming costs V 6 bases and J 0 bases, and their ends lie 17 bases apart. Taken from the germline V gene (reference sequence), the CDR1 and CDR2 loops are LNHDA and SQIVND. The CDR3, from cysteine to phenylalanine, totals 17 residues. Just CDR3 DNA is preserved here, 51 bases in frame from base 1.